The clone carrying this T cell receptor (beta chain) has more than one count but fewer than ten. This entry comes from a study of spatial heterogeneity in lung cancer. TCRdb analysed the 5' RACE reads with MiXCR anew, one entry per CDR3 protein. The sample shows some 50,000 distinct CDR3 sequences, 7.6% of them seen only once. Time point given: sample taken at primary tumor resection. Tumor, nontumor lung or frozen PBMC supplied whole RNA, sequenced without sorting. The germline V gene encodes CDR1 SGHDT and CDR2 YYEEEE. This CDR3 has 15 residues. The J segment lost 3 bases and the V segment lost 5 bases, leaving 6 bases of the junction unmatched.

The material was PBMCs, obtained at surgery. This TCR was sampled from a female donor with early-stage non-small cell lung cancer. The chain is built from TRBV5-6 and TRBJ2-5; 11 bases align to TRBD1. The CDR3 here is CASRLPGQGEETQYF. The CDR3 DNA reads as TGTGCCAGCAGACTTCCGGGACAGGGGGAAGAGACCCAGTACTTC.